Each of the 18 T cell receptor beta chains below was sequenced from the same sample in a study of control samples from healthy donors and cancer patients. TCRdb keeps only in-frame clones here, not all; method: immunoSEQ multiplex PCR. This sample has around 72,000 clones, with more than 80% found just once. Sequencing used blood. These receptor sequences come from a man in his fifties in good health.

This clone was seen only a few times. The chain links TRBV19 to TRBJ2-7; D is unresolved. The germline gives CDR1 LNHDA, CDR2 SQIVND (reference sequence). The CDR3 sequence is 13 residues long. V lost 5 bases, J lost 2 bases, and 10 bases lay in between. The chain's CDR3 is CASSGGVAYEQYF. CDR3 in DNA: TGTGCCAGTAGTGGTGGGGTGGCCTACGAGCAGTACTTC.

This chain joins TRBV9 and TRBJ1-1; D is possibly TRBD1 (5 bases). V lost 2 bases to trimming and J lost 6 bases, with 8 bases between them. This CDR3 comprises 12 residues. Germline assignment: CDR1 SGDLS and CDR2 YYNGEE. The CDR3 spells CASSVPGSEAFF. CDR3 nucleotides: TGTGCCAGCAGCGTCCCAGGGTCTGAAGCTTTCTTT. Drawing the rest from reference TRBV9 and TRBJ1-1, the complete variable domain is DSGVTQTPKHLITATGQRVTLRCSPRSGDLSVYWYQQSLDQGLQFLIQYYNGEERAKGNILERFSAQQFPDLHSELNLSSLELGDSALYFCASSVPGSEAFFGQGTRLTVV.

This clone was counted once. This sequence joins TRBV7-9 and TRBJ1-1; the D is unclear. The germline CDR1 and CDR2 sequences are SEHNR and FQNEAQ (reference sequence). The V gene lost 5 bases and the J gene lost 3 bases, with 7 bases spanning the gap. The CDR3 spans 12 residues. The CDR3 sequence: CASSHRDTEAFF. The CDR3 coding sequence is TGTGCCAGCAGCCATCGGGACACTGAAGCTTTCTTT.

This chain uses TRBV7-3 with TRBJ2-5; 9 nucleotides line up with TRBD1. Germline CDR1 reads SGHTA; CDR2 reads FQGTGA. Germline trimming cut 2 bases from V and 5 bases from J; bases unmatched to any gene: 9. This CDR3 has 16 amino acids. The CDR3 loop is CASSLFGTGLAETQYF. CDR3 coding DNA: TGTGCCAGCAGCTTATTCGGGACAGGGCTGGCGGAGACCCAGTACTTC.

CDR3 sequence (DNA): TGTGCCAGCAGCGTGGGCGGAACCAATCAGCCCCAGCATTTT. Its protein is CASSVGGTNQPQHF. The chain links TRBV9 to TRBJ1-5, with D hard to call. Germline CDR1 SGDLS, CDR2 YYNGEE. V was trimmed by 2 bases and J by 3 bases, leaving 9 bases between them. The CDR3 runs 14 residues.

V gene TRBV10-2 combines with J gene TRBJ2-1; 9 bases map to TRBD1. This CDR3 has 17 residues. Germline V gene lookup returns CDR1 WSHSY and CDR2 SAAADI. The trim removed 6 bases at V and 0 bases at J, leaving 9 bases unmatched. This CDR3 reads CASRETGGYSSYNEQFF. CDR3 DNA sequence: TGCGCCAGCAGAGAAACAGGGGGCTATAGCTCCTACAATGAGCAGTTCTTC.

The chain is built from TRBV30 and TRBJ1-1; no reliable D call. The germline gives CDR1 GTSNPN, CDR2 SVGIG (reference sequence). Trimming removed 1 base at V and 0 bases at J, with 6 bases between. The CDR3 contains 13 residues. CDR3 coding DNA: TGTGCCTGGAGTGAGGGCATGAACACTGAAGCTTTCTTT. Its translation: CAWSEGMNTEAFF.

The V and J genes are TRBV7-2 and TRBJ1-2, with unresolved D. V dropped 5 bases and J dropped 6 bases, with 16 bases sitting between them. The germline V gene encodes CDR1 SGHTA and CDR2 FQGNSA. This CDR3 is 14 amino acids long. CDR3 amino acids: CASSPPPNSDGYTF. The CDR3 region has the DNA TGTGCCAGCAGCCCCCCCCCGAACAGTGATGGCTACACCTTC.

This chain uses TRBV11-2 with TRBJ2-1; 10 bases line up with TRBD2. Germline V lookup: CDR1 SGHAT, CDR2 FQNNGV. V lost 3 bases, J lost 4 bases, and 3 bases stayed unmatched. This CDR3 contains 15 residues. The CDR3 protein is CASSLTSGYYNEQFF. In DNA, the CDR3 is TGTGCCAGCAGCTTGACTAGCGGGTATTACAATGAGCAGTTCTTC.

This chain uses TRBV9 with TRBJ1-1; 11 bases are shared with TRBD1. The CDR3 is 16 residues long. CDR1 and CDR2 (germline): SGDLS, YYNGEE. The trim removed 7 bases at V and 0 bases at J, leaving 8 bases unmatched. The CDR3 region is CASAPGQGGMNTEAFF. The CDR3 bases are TGTGCCAGCGCTCCGGGACAGGGGGGTATGAACACTGAAGCTTTCTTT.

The CDR3 spells CASRQQGSTEAFF. The CDR3 nucleotides read TGTGCCAGCAGGCAACAGGGTTCCACTGAAGCTTTCTTT. The J gene is TRBJ1-1, the V gene TRBV27; possible D gene TRBD1, 6 bases. The CDR3 covers 13 residues. Germline loops: CDR1 MNHEY, CDR2 SMNVEV (reference sequence). The germline V and J ends were trimmed by 6 bases and 4 bases, with 12 bases remaining between them.

V usage is TRBV4-1 and J usage is TRBJ1-2; no clear D gene. The CDR3 consists of 14 residues. Trimming left V 0 bases short and J 2 bases short, with 7 bases between. The germline gives CDR1 MGHRA, CDR2 YSYEKL. The CDR3 reads CASSQDLGNYGYTF. CDR3 bases: TGCGCCAGCAGCCAAGATTTGGGCAACTATGGCTACACCTTC.

This rearrangement joins TRBV19 to TRBJ2-7; the D call may be TRBD1 or TRBD2 (5 bases each). V lost 5 bases and J 5 bases, leaving 19 bases between the germline ends. The CDR3 is made up of 15 amino acids. Looked up from germline, CDR1 is LNHDA and CDR2 is SQIVND (reference sequence). The CDR3 reads CASSYSQRGFHEQYF. CDR3 DNA: TGTGCCAGTAGTTATTCCCAACGGGGCTTCCACGAGCAGTACTTC.

This chain links TRBV27 with TRBJ1-5; unclear D gene. Trimming cost V 6 bases and J 4 bases, with 19 bases left between them. Looked up from germline, CDR1 is MNHEY and CDR2 is SMNVEV (reference sequence). There are 16 residues in the CDR3. As DNA, the CDR3 is TGTGCCAGCAGCCCCCTGTTCCCAGGCGAGAATCAGCCCCAGCATTTT. Its protein is CASSPLFPGENQPQHF.

V usage is TRBV5-4 and J usage is TRBJ2-5, with TRBD2 as a possible D gene (5 bases). The CDR3 loop spans 13 amino acids. Trimming removed 1 base from V and 5 bases from J, with 9 bases in between. Germline-derived CDR1 and CDR2 are SGHNT and YYREEE (reference sequence). The CDR3 here is CASSLWEWETQYF. The CDR3 DNA reads as TGTGCCAGCAGCTTGTGGGAGTGGGAGACCCAGTACTTC.

CDR3 amino acids: CASSYRDTEAFF. The CDR3, as DNA: TGTGCCAGCAGCTACAGGGACACTGAAGCTTTCTTT. The rearrangement links TRBV7-2 to TRBJ1-1; perhaps TRBD1 as D (6 bases). Trimming stripped 4 bases from V and 3 bases from J, with 6 bases between. CDR3 length equals 12 residues. Per the germline V gene, CDR1 is SGHTA and CDR2 is FQGNSA.

The chain joins TRBV7-8 to TRBJ2-1; 12 bases agree with TRBD2. CDR3 length equals 18 residues. Germline CDR1 SGHVS, CDR2 FQNEAQ. V lost 5 bases to trimming and J lost 0 bases; unmatched junction nucleotides: 8. Written as DNA, the CDR3 is TGTGCCAGCAGCCCTGGGACTAGCGGGTGGAGCTCCTACAATGAGCAGTTCTTC. This sequence encodes CASSPGTSGWSSYNEQFF.

In the case of this clone: This specimen includes other DNA sequences encoding the same CDR3. The CDR3 sequence is CASRPTGTDTQYF. In DNA, the CDR3 is TGTGCCAGCAGACCGACTGGCACAGATACGCAGTATTTT. The gene calls are TRBV12-3 or TRBV12-4 and TRBJ2-3; D not certain. This CDR3 is built from 13 residues. Trimming left V 6 bases short and J 1 base short, with 8 bases between.